This TCR beta chain was sequenced in a study of neurological immune-mediated disorders (dated by TCRdb to about 2019). Looking at the study overall: Of the approximately 34 multiple sclerosis patients, some 30 had relapsing-remitting MS and 3 had secondary progressive MS. The study compared peripheral blood TCR-beta repertoires of HTLV-I-associated myelopathy (HAM/TSP) patients, multiple sclerosis patients and healthy controls using UMI-based sequencing. Longitudinal samples, technical triplicates and paired sorted CD4+ and CD8+ T-cell subsets, alongside PBMC samples, were included among the roughly 110 TCR-beta libraries. Longitudinal HAM/TSP donors and healthy donors each had 3 time-points at intervals of about 3-45 months. Of the approximately 68 subjects in the cohort, around 14 were HAM/TSP patients, about 34 were multiple sclerosis patients, and 20 were healthy controls. Findings and caveats that apply to the study as a whole: The highest TCR clonal expansion was observed in HAM/TSP patients, whereas the lowest was observed in MS patients, even when compared with healthy controls. Phylogenetic analysis grouped repertoires from 18 of 34 MS patients into a cluster of related CDR3 sequences, suggesting a possible repertoire-level signature. Across subjects, expanded clones never shared an identical CDR3 amino acid sequence, which suggests that the TCR-beta repertoires in every group were private. No clinical or MRI features were associated with the MS cluster, and the authors said that larger cohorts are needed.

This clonotype was detected many times. Its target antigen remains unknown. Qualities for individual bases were not recorded, and no much larger clone is one base off. As encoded in the germline V gene, CDR1 is SGHRS while CDR2 is YFSETQ. CDR3 length: 18 amino acids, cysteine to phenylalanine. CDR3 DNA is the only sequence kept; it has 54 bases, read in frame from the first base. Trimming takes 0 bases from V and 2 bases from J, and the germline ends sit 20 bases apart. What this sample's time point label stands for: longitudinal time-point 2. Unsorted PBMC libraries were generated from 2 million PBMCs stored in RNAlater at -80 °C until RNA extraction. The multiple sclerosis patients were enrolled in a US clinical protocol that evaluated disease progression with magnetic resonance imaging. PBMCs were separated from peripheral blood using Ficoll-Hypaque density gradient centrifugation and then cryopreserved in liquid nitrogen.

cDNA was synthesized by template-switch 5'RACE using a primer carrying a 10-nucleotide random unique molecular identifier by which each TCR transcript was tagged. Every sequencing run covered 15-18 subjects and yielded more than 180 million TCR-beta sequences. Total RNA was extracted with the RNeasy kit. TCR-beta VDJ regions were amplified with primers for the TCR constant region and the 5'RACE anchor, using the KAPA Real-time Library Amplification kit. Sample indexes and Illumina adaptors were added in a first PCR, after which library yield was increased in a second PCR. After Ampure bead purification, the TCR product of roughly 650 bp was size-selected on a 2% E-gel SizeSelection system. Before pooling, libraries had their quality checked on a Bioanalyzer, their concentration measured with Qubit, and their quantity determined with the Kapa Library Quantification kit. Paired-end 2 x 150 bp sequencing of the libraries was performed on an Illumina HiSeq 2500. To increase sequence diversity, about 25-31% phiX was spiked into each library pool. The study's own analysis went as follows. Quality-filtered reads were processed with the UMI-based MiGEC pipeline, and over 75% of raw TCR sequences were removed by the MiGEC pipeline during error correction. VDJ genes were aligned to IMGT germline references, and each clonotype was defined by a unique CDR3 amino acid sequence together with V-J genes. Clonal expansion, Shannon diversity, and CDR3 relatedness (CalcPairwiseDistances, ClusterSamples) were evaluated with VDJtools, and phylogenetic trees were built with CLCbio workbench. Clones with at least 8 unique UMIs were defined as expanded, with this threshold being based on coefficient-of-variation modelling across technical triplicates. The public reads were quality trimmed at Q25 with fastp and then assembled into clones with MiXCR by TCRdb, keeping productive beta chains. Under each unique CDR3 protein, matching rows form one entry showing the most common genes and DNA. TCRdb's processing, not the study's, gives the V and J calls here. The sample includes about 80,000 distinct CDR3 sequences, with about 5.6% observed a single time. Of the sample, 7.9% falls within the top ten clones.

Sequencing was done on a sample of PBMCs. This clonotype was obtained from a woman between 55 and 75 years old with multiple sclerosis. The V and J segments used are TRBV5-1 and TRBJ1-2; possibly the D gene is TRBD1, per 6 matching bases. DNA sequence: TGCGCCAGCAGCTTGGGCAGGGCTGGCAGGGGCAGGAACTATGGCTACACCTTC. It codes for CASSLGRAGRGRNYGYTF. The CDR3, completed at both ends by the reference TRBV5-1 and TRBJ1-2 genes, gives the full variable domain KAGVTQTPRYLIKTRGQQVTLSCSPISGHRSVSWYQQTPGQGLQFLFEYFSETQRNKGNFPGRFSGRQFSNSRSEMNVSTLELGDSALYLCASSLGRAGRGRNYGYTFGSGTRLTVV.